The 26 T cell receptor beta chains below come from one sample, sequenced in a study of blood T cell repertoires in COVID-19. Here immunoSEQ multiplex PCR was the method, and the copy in TCRdb shows in-frame clones only, minus some. The sample lists 130,000 to 150,000 clones, 70% to 90% occurring once. The sequenced material came from peripheral blood. These receptors were collected from a human donor with acute or convalescent COVID-19. The donor label of this sample is uncertain.

The J gene is TRBJ2-1, the V gene TRBV9, with D possibly matching TRBD2 (5 bases). V dropped 0 bases and J dropped 2 bases, with 12 bases sitting between them. Germline V lookup: CDR1 SGDLS, CDR2 YYNGEE. CDR3 length: 16 amino acids. The chain's CDR3 is CASSVDFPGAYNEQFF. The CDR3 bases are TGTGCCAGCAGCGTAGACTTTCCCGGGGCCTACAATGAGCAGTTCTTC.

The genes are TRBV6-4 and TRBJ2-1; 12 bases align to TRBD2. The CDR3 totals 16 residues. Unmatched junction bases numbered 5, after V lost 2 bases and J lost 6 bases. Germline values: CDR1 MRHNA, CDR2 SNTAGT. The CDR3 region has the DNA TGTGCCAGCAGTGACCCCGGGACTAGCGGGTTCAATGAGCAGTTCTTC. Translation: CASSDPGTSGFNEQFF.

This chain connects TRBV3-1 (or the pseudogene TRBV3-2) to TRBJ1-5; TRBD1 aligns across 9 bases. With V trimmed by 4 bases and J by 7 bases, 2 bases remained unmatched. Germline assignment: CDR1 LGHDT and CDR2 YNNKEL (reference sequence). CDR3 length equals 13 residues. CDR3 sequence (DNA): TGTGCCAGCAGCCGCGACAGGGGGCAGCCCCAGCATTTT. Its protein product is CASSRDRGQPQHF.

The chain recombines TRBV11-2 with TRBJ2-3; 9 bases agree with TRBD1. There are 17 residues in the CDR3. Germline assignment: CDR1 SGHAT and CDR2 FQNNGV. V gave up 5 bases and J gave up 4 bases; unmatched junction bases: 13. CDR3 DNA sequence: TGTGCCAGCAGCGCTCGCCCCGGGACAGGGCTTGCAGATACGCAGTATTTT. Translating it yields CASSARPGTGLADTQYF. Looking up the rest from reference TRBV11-2 and TRBJ2-3 gives the full variable domain: EAGVAQSPRYKIIEKRQSVAFWCNPISGHATLYWYQQILGQGPKLLIQFQNNGVVDDSQLPKDRFSAERLKGVDSTLKIQPAKLEDSAVYLCASSARPGTGLADTQYFGPGTRLTVL.

The chain uses TRBV18 and TRBJ2-1; 10 positions agree with TRBD2. This CDR3 has 17 amino acids. V trimming: 3 bases; J trimming: 5 bases; junction bases outside the gene matches: 10. CDR1 and CDR2 from the germline V gene are KGHSH and LQKENI. The CDR3 reads CASSPPIAGGRDNEQFF. The CDR3 DNA is TGTGCCAGCTCACCTCCGATAGCGGGAGGCAGGGACAATGAGCAGTTCTTC.

The rearrangement joins TRBV6-2 or TRBV6-3 to TRBJ2-1; 9 nucleotides align to TRBD1. This CDR3 has 16 residues. Germline-derived CDR1 and CDR2 are MNHEY and SVGEGT. V dropped 2 bases and J dropped 6; count of bases not matched to a gene: 8. CDR3 DNA: TGTGCCAGCAGTTACACGGGACAGGGTCTGGGCAATGAGCAGTTCTTC. The encoded protein is CASSYTGQGLGNEQFF.

This chain connects TRBV30 to TRBJ2-3; no clear D. Trimming pared 1 base from V and 4 bases from J, leaving 9 bases between. Germline V gene sequence: CDR1 GTSNPN, CDR2 SVGIG (reference sequence). CDR3 size: 13 residues. The DNA of the CDR3 is TGTGCCTGGAGTGATTTATTTTCAGATACGCAGTATTTT. This translates into CAWSDLFSDTQYF.

The rearrangement joins TRBV3-1 (or the pseudogene TRBV3-2) to TRBJ2-7, with 9 bases identical to TRBD1. The V gene end was trimmed by 4 bases and the J gene end by 0 bases; junction bases not matched to a gene: 7. Per the germline V gene, CDR1 is LGHDT and CDR2 is YNNKEL (reference sequence). The CDR3 has 16 amino acids. CDR3 residues: CASSPFPGQGSYEQYV. The CDR3 DNA is TGTGCCAGCAGCCCCTTTCCGGGACAGGGCTCCTACGAGCAGTACGTC.

The V and J genes are TRBV7-9 and TRBJ1-1, with D perhaps matching TRBD1 (5 bases). The V gene's germline CDR1 is SEHNR and CDR2 FQNEAQ (reference sequence). The V gene lost 6 bases and the J gene lost 1 base, with 12 bases spanning the gap. This CDR3 is 14 amino acids long. The CDR3 protein is CASRFGGENTEAFF. In DNA, the CDR3 is TGTGCCAGCAGGTTCGGGGGGGAGAACACTGAAGCTTTCTTT.

The rearrangement joins TRBV6-5 to TRBJ1-4; D is perhaps TRBD1 (5 bases). Germline loops: CDR1 MNHEY, CDR2 SVGAGI. The CDR3 is 14 amino acids. Trimming pared 3 bases from V and 5 bases from J, leaving 10 bases between. The CDR3 region has the DNA TGTGCCAGCAGTTATTCGGGGGTGAATGAAAAACTGTTTTTT. Translation: CASSYSGVNEKLFF.

The chain carries TRBV10-3 and TRBJ2-7, with D maybe TRBD2 (6 bases). Germline lookup yields CDR1 ENHRY and CDR2 SYGVKD. V was trimmed by 2 bases and J by 4 bases, leaving 12 bases between them. This CDR3 is 14 amino acids long. Here the CDR3 DNA reads TGTGCCATCAGTGAGGGAGGGGTGGTATACGAGCAGTACTTC. This gives the protein CAISEGGVVYEQYF.

CDR3 amino acids: CASSGRGSNTGELFF. The CDR3, as DNA: TGCGCCAGCAGTGGGAGAGGGTCTAACACCGGGGAGCTGTTTTTT. The chain carries TRBV10-1 and TRBJ2-2; perhaps TRBD2 as D (5 bases). The CDR3 is 15 amino acids. Germline loops: CDR1 WNHNN, CDR2 SYGVQD (reference sequence). V was pared by 4 bases and J by 2 bases, with 11 bases between.

This rearrangement joins TRBV5-1 to TRBJ2-2, with TRBD1 matching 12 bases. Trimming removed 5 bases from V and 6 bases from J; junction bases left unmatched: 11. The length of the CDR3 is 17 residues. Germline V CDR1 and CDR2: SGHRS, YFSETQ. The CDR3 bases are TGCGCCAGCAGTTATTCTCGGGGGACAGGGGGCTCCGGGGAGCTGTTTTTT. Amino acid sequence: CASSYSRGTGGSGELFF.

This clone was counted a few times. The chain has TRBV7-9 and TRBJ2-3; D may be TRBD1 (6 bases). Germline assignment: CDR1 SEHNR and CDR2 FQNEAQ (reference sequence). The ends were cut back, 5 bases at V and 2 bases at J, with 14 bases in the middle. The CDR3 consists of 15 residues. The CDR3 bases are TGTGCCAGCAGCGCGCAGGGGCCCACCACAGATACGCAGTATTTT. It yields the protein CASSAQGPTTDTQYF.

This chain connects TRBV7-2 to TRBJ2-1, with 15 bases matching TRBD2. Germline CDR1 is SGHTA and CDR2 is FQGNSA. The length of the CDR3 is 16 residues. Germline trimming cut 4 bases from V and 7 bases from J; bases unmatched to any gene: 5. The CDR3 DNA reads as TGTGCCAGCAGCTCACGGACTAGCGGGAGGGCTAATGAGCAGTTCTTC. Encoded protein: CASSSRTSGRANEQFF.

The chain carries TRBV29-1 and TRBJ2-1; D may be TRBD1 (6 bases). Trimming left V 6 bases short and J 6 bases short, with 18 bases between. Germline CDR1 and CDR2: SQVTM and ANQGSEA. The CDR3 has 14 residues. The CDR3 region is CSVGDRQVGNEQFF. The CDR3 nucleotides read TGCAGCGTCGGAGACCGACAGGTTGGCAATGAGCAGTTCTTC.

The V gene is TRBV11-2, the J gene TRBJ2-7; perhaps TRBD1 as D (5 bases). CDR1 SGHAT and CDR2 FQNNGV come from the germline V gene. The CDR3 spans 16 residues. V was cut by 0 bases and J by 2 bases, with 14 bases left in between. CDR3 sequence (DNA): TGTGCCAGCAGCTTAGATCCACAGGTTGGGGCCTACGAGCAGTACGTC. Its translation: CASSLDPQVGAYEQYV.

This sequence joins TRBV25-1 and TRBJ1-4, with 9 bases that match TRBD1. The germline CDR1 and CDR2 sequences are MGHDK and SYGVNS. V gave up 6 bases and J gave up 5 bases; unmatched junction bases: 7. The CDR3 loop spans 15 amino acids. The CDR3 reads CASSARGTGNEKLFF. The CDR3 DNA is TGTGCCAGCAGCGCCCGGGGGACAGGGAATGAAAAACTGTTTTTT.

The rearrangement joins TRBV27 to TRBJ2-7, with D perhaps TRBD2 (5 bases). This CDR3 comprises 17 residues. Germline CDR1 and CDR2: MNHEY and SMNVEV (reference sequence). V dropped 7 bases and J dropped 0 bases, with 22 bases sitting between them. CDR3 sequence (DNA): TGTGCCAGCACCACTAGTGCCGGACTCACCAGCTCCTACGAGCAGTACTTC. It translates to CASTTSAGLTSSYEQYF.

The chain employs TRBV5-5 and TRBJ2-1; D perhaps matches TRBD1 (6 bases). The CDR3 has 16 amino acids. V was pared by 0 bases and J by 6 bases, with 16 bases between. Germline-derived CDR1 and CDR2 are SGHKS and YYEKEE (reference sequence). The CDR3 DNA reads as TGTGCCAGCAGCTTGGGTGGCAGGGGAGTTAGCAATGAGCAGTTCTTC. Its translation: CASSLGGRGVSNEQFF. Variable domain in full (rest from reference TRBV5-5 and TRBJ2-1): DAGVTQSPTHLIKTRGQQVTLRCSPISGHKSVSWYQQVLGQGPQFIFQYYEKEERGRGNFPDRFSARQFPNYSSELNVNALLLGDSALYLCASSLGGRGVSNEQFFGPGTRLTVL.

This rearrangement joins TRBV4-3 to TRBJ2-7; D is uncertain. CDR3 length: 13 residues. Germline CDR1 reads LGHNA; CDR2 reads YSLEER. Trimming removed 4 bases from V and 1 base from J, with 8 bases in between. The DNA of the CDR3 is TGCGCCAGCAGCCCGGTCGGGTCCTACGAGCAGTACTTC. Translation gives CASSPVGSYEQYF.

The chain couples TRBV4-3 to TRBJ1-1; 7 nucleotides agree with TRBD1. The CDR3 loop spans 15 amino acids. The germline CDR1 and CDR2 sequences are LGHNA and YSLEER. Losses at the gene ends were 0 bases for V and 5 bases for J; bases not matched to a gene: 6. The CDR3 DNA reads as TGCGCCAGCAGCCAAGATAGGGCAGGGGGAACTGAAGCTTTCTTT. Translating gives CASSQDRAGGTEAFF.

The chain carries TRBV11-2 and TRBJ1-6, with no clear D. The V and J ends lost 1 base and 8 bases respectively, with 9 bases between them. This CDR3 is 14 amino acids long. Germline CDR1 and CDR2: SGHAT and FQNNGV. Written as DNA, the CDR3 is TGTGCCAGCAGCTTAGTCCAGTCCGATTCACCCCTCCACTTT. Residues: CASSLVQSDSPLHF.

This chain uses TRBV4-2 with TRBJ2-7, with 11 nucleotides matching TRBD2. The length of the CDR3 is 15 residues. The V segment lost 6 bases and the J segment 3 bases; nucleotides outside the gene matches: 7. Germline CDR1 reads LGHNA; CDR2 reads YNFKEQ. The CDR3 is CASSYGTSGYYEQYV. Written as DNA, the CDR3 is TGTGCCAGCAGTTATGGGACTAGCGGATACTACGAGCAGTACGTC.

There are a few counts of this clone. The chain is built from TRBV2 and TRBJ2-5; D possibly corresponds to TRBD2 (5 bases). Trimming pared 2 bases from V and 5 bases from J, leaving 12 bases between. The V gene's germline CDR1 is SNHLY and CDR2 FYNNEI. The CDR3 length is 14 residues. The CDR3 protein is CASSESGSKETQYF. The CDR3 region has the DNA TGTGCCAGCAGTGAATCGGGGAGTAAGGAGACCCAGTACTTC.

The chain has TRBV7-9 and TRBJ2-5; 9 bases align to TRBD2. This CDR3 contains 13 residues. The V and J ends lost 1 base and 9 bases, in that order; junction bases with no gene match: 3. Germline V gene sequence: CDR1 SEHNR, CDR2 FQNEAQ (reference sequence). This chain's CDR3 is CASSLGLAVAQYF. The CDR3, as DNA: TGTGCCAGCAGCTTAGGACTAGCGGTAGCCCAGTACTTC.